The 2 T cell receptor beta chains presented below share a single source sample, sequenced in a study of blood T cell repertoires in COVID-19. Only in-frame clones appear in the TCRdb table, and some are missing; sequencing was by immunoSEQ multiplex PCR. The sample gives 250,000 or so clones, nearly 85% of which show up once; around 6% is in the top ten. The sequenced sample consisted of peripheral blood. These receptors all come from a human donor in a cohort sampled during active COVID-19.

The chain carries TRBV24-1 and TRBJ2-2; 9 bases are shared with TRBD2. Germline loops: CDR1 KGHDR, CDR2 SFDVKD. The V gene end was trimmed by 8 bases and the J gene end by 3 bases; junction bases not matched to a gene: 12. This CDR3 spans 17 amino acids. The CDR3 bases are TGTGCCACCAATCGGACTAGCGAGCCCCTTTACACCGGGGAGCTGTTTTTT. Amino acids: CATNRTSEPLYTGELFF.

The genes are TRBV6-4 and TRBJ2-5, with TRBD2 as a possible D gene (5 bases). V was shortened by 8 bases and J by 2 bases, with 12 bases between the two germline ends. Looked up from germline, CDR1 is MRHNA and CDR2 is SNTAGT. This CDR3 contains 13 residues. DNA of the CDR3: TGTGCCAGCGCTGTTAGGGAGCAAGAGACCCAGTACTTC. Protein sequence: CASAVREQETQYF.